This T cell receptor (beta chain) was sequenced in a study of neoadjuvant anti-PD-1 for oral cavity cancer. Study as a whole: Around day 43, patients without progression received a fourth nivolumab dose before surgery.

Six replicates per PBMC sample, mostly from around 500 ng of genomic DNA. Here immunoSEQ multiplex PCR was the method, and the copy in TCRdb shows in-frame clones only, minus some. The sample lists approximately 16,000 clones; around 69% were seen once. These newly diagnosed stage II-IVA oral cavity squamous cell carcinoma patients had no prior systemic or radiation treatment. The V segment lost 5 bases and the J segment 4 bases; nucleotides outside the gene matches: 12. This CDR3 is 17 amino acids long. In germline, CDR1 is GTSNPN, CDR2 SVGIG (reference sequence). The TCR sequence derives from a person aged 35 to 85 with oral cavity squamous cell carcinoma. The chain couples TRBV30 to TRBJ2-7; TRBD2 aligns across 15 bases. Sequences were derived from PBMCs, sampled before nivolumab (anti-PD-1) treatment. The CDR3 DNA sequence: TGTGCCTGGTGCTGCGGGACTAGCGGGGGGACTACTTACGAGCAGTACTTC. Protein: CAWCCGTSGGTTYEQYF.